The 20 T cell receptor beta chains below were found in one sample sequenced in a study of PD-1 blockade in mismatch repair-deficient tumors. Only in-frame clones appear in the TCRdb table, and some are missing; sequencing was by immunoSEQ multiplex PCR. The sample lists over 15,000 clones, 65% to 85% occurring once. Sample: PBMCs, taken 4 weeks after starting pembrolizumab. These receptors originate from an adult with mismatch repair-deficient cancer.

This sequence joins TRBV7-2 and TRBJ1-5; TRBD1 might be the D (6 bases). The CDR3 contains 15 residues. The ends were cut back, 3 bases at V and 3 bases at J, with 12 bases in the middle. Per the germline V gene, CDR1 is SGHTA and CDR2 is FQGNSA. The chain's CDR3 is CASSFLRGTNQPQHF. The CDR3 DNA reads TGTGCCAGCAGCTTTCTAAGGGGGACCAATCAGCCCCAGCATTTT. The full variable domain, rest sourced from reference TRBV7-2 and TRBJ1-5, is GAGVSQSPSNKVTEKGKDVELRCDPISGHTALYWYRQSLGQGLEFLIYFQGNSAPDKSGLPSDRFSAERTGGSVSTLTIQRTQQEDSAVYLCASSFLRGTNQPQHFGDGTRLSIL.

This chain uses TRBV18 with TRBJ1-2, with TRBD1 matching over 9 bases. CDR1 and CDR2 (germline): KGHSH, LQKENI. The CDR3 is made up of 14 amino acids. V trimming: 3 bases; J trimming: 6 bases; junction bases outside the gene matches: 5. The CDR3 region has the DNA TGTGCCAGCTCACCGGACAGGGGATCGGATGGCTACACCTTC. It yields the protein CASSPDRGSDGYTF.

The DNA of the CDR3 is TGTGCCAGCAGTCTTACAGGGGGCTCTACTGGCAATCAGCCCCAGCATTTT. Amino acid sequence: CASSLTGGSTGNQPQHF. V and J are TRBV28 and TRBJ1-5, with TRBD1 identical over 9 bases. Germline V gene lookup returns CDR1 MDHEN and CDR2 SYDVKM. J lost 2 bases, V lost 5 bases, and 10 bases had no gene match. This CDR3 spans 17 amino acids.

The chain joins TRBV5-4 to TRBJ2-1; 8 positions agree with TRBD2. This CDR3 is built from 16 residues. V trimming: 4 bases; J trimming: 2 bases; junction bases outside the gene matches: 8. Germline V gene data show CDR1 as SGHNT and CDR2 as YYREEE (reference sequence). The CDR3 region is CASSPGGAGAYNEQFF. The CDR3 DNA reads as TGTGCCAGCAGCCCCGGTGGAGCGGGAGCCTACAATGAGCAGTTCTTC.

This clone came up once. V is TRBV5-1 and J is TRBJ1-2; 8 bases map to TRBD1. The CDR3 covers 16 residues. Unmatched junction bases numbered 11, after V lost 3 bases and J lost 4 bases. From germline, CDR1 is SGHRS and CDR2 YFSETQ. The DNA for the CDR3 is TGCGCCAGCAGCTCCGTCCCGGGACAGGTCTCCTATGGCTACACCTTC. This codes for CASSSVPGQVSYGYTF.

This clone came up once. For the CDR3, the DNA is TGTGCCAGTAGTAGACTAGCGGGAGGTTACGAGCAGTACTTC. It translates to CASSRLAGGYEQYF. The chain couples TRBV19 to TRBJ2-7, with 13 bases lining up with TRBD2. Germline CDR1 reads LNHDA; CDR2 reads SQIVND (reference sequence). The CDR3 loop spans 14 amino acids. V was clipped by 4 bases and J by 4 bases; unmatched bases: 1.

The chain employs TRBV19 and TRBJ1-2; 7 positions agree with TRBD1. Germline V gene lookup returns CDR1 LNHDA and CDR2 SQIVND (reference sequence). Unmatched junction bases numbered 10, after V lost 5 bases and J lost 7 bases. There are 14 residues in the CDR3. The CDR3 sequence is CASSSRTGLAGYTF. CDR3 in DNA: TGTGCCAGTAGTTCAAGGACAGGCTTAGCTGGCTACACCTTC.

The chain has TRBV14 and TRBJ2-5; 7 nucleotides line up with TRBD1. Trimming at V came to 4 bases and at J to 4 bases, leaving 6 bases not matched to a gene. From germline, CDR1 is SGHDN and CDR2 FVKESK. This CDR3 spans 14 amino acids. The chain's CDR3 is CASSPLAGGETQYF. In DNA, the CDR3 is TGTGCCAGCAGCCCCCTGGCAGGGGGAGAGACCCAGTACTTC.

The CDR3 protein is CASSGTKNTEAFF. CDR3 coding DNA: TGTGCCAGCAGTGGGACAAAAAACACTGAAGCTTTCTTT. The V gene is TRBV2, the J gene TRBJ1-1; perhaps TRBD1 as D (5 bases). The CDR3 covers 13 residues. The ends were cut back, 4 bases at V and 2 bases at J, with 8 bases in the middle. Germline-derived CDR1 and CDR2 are SNHLY and FYNNEI.

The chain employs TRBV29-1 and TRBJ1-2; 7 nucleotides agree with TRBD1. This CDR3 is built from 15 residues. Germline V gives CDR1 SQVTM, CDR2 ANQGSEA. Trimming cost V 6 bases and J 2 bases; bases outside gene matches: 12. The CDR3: CSVTPPGTENYGYTF. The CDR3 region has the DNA TGCAGCGTGACCCCCCCCGGGACAGAAAACTATGGCTACACCTTC.

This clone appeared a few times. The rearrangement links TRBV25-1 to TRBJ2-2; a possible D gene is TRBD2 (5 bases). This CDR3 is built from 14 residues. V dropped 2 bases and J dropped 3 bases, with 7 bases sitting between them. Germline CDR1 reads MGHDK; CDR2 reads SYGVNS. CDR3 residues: CASSEIGDTGELFF. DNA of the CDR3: TGTGCCAGCAGTGAAATCGGGGACACCGGGGAGCTGTTTTTT.

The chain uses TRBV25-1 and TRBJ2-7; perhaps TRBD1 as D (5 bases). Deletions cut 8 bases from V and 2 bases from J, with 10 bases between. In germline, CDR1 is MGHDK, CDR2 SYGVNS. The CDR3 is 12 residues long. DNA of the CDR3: TGTGCCAGCGTACAGGAGCCCTACGAGCAGTACTTC. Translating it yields CASVQEPYEQYF.

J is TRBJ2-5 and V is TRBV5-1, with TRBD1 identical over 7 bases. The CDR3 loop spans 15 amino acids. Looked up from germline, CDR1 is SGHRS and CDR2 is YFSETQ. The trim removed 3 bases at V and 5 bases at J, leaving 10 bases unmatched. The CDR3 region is CASSSEGGIVETQYF. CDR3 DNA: TGCGCCAGCAGCTCTGAAGGGGGCATCGTGGAGACCCAGTACTTC.

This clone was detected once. CDR3: CASRQGSNQPQHF. The CDR3 DNA sequence: TGCGCCAGCAGACAGGGAAGCAATCAGCCCCAGCATTTT. This rearrangement joins TRBV5-1 to TRBJ1-5; D is perhaps TRBD1 (6 bases). Germline-derived CDR1 and CDR2 are SGHRS and YFSETQ. The CDR3 runs to 13 residues. V lost 5 bases to trimming and J lost 1 base, with 7 bases between them. Full variable domain (outside the CDR3, taken from reference TRBV5-1 and TRBJ1-5): KAGVTQTPRYLIKTRGQQVTLSCSPISGHRSVSWYQQTPGQGLQFLFEYFSETQRNKGNFPGRFSGRQFSNSRSEMNVSTLELGDSALYLCASRQGSNQPQHFGDGTRLSIL.

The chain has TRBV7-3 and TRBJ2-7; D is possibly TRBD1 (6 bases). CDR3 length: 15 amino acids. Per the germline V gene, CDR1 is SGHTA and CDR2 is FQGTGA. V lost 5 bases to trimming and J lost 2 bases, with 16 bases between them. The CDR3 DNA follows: TGTGCCAGCAGCCCCACAGGGAGCCAACCCTACGAGCAGTACTTC. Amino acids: CASSPTGSQPYEQYF.

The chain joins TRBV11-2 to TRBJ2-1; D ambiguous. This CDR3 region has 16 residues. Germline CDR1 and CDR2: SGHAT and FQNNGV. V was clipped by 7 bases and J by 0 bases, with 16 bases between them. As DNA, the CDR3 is TGTGCCAGCATCCTGGGCGTGGGTAGCTCCTACAATGAGCAGTTCTTC. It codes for CASILGVGSSYNEQFF.

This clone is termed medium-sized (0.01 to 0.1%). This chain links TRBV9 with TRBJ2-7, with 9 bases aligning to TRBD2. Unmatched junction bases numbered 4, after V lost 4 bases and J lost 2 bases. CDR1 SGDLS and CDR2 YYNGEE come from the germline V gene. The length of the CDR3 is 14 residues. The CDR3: CASSRLAGTYEQYF. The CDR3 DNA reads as TGTGCCAGCAGCAGGCTAGCGGGGACCTACGAGCAGTACTTC.

CDR3 region: CASSRLSLQGMDTEAFF. The CDR3 nucleotides are TGCGCCAGCAGCCGCCTGAGCCTCCAGGGTATGGACACTGAAGCTTTCTTT. The V call is TRBV4-1, the J call TRBJ1-1; tentatively, D is TRBD1 (5 bases). Germline-derived CDR1 and CDR2 are MGHRA and YSYEKL. Trimming left V 4 bases short and J 3 bases short, with 21 bases between. The CDR3 spans 17 residues.

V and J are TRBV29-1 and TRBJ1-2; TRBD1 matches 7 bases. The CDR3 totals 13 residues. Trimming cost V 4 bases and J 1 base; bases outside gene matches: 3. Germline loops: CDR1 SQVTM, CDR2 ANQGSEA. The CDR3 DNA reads TGCAGCGTTGTAAGGGACAGTAACTATGGCTACACCTTC. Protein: CSVVRDSNYGYTF.

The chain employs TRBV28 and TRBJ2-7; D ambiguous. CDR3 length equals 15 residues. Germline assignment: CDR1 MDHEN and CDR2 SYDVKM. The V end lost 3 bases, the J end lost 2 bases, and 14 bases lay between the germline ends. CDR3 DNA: TGTGCCAGCAGTTTCTATTCCTCAACTCCCTACGAGCAGTACTTC. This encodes CASSFYSSTPYEQYF.